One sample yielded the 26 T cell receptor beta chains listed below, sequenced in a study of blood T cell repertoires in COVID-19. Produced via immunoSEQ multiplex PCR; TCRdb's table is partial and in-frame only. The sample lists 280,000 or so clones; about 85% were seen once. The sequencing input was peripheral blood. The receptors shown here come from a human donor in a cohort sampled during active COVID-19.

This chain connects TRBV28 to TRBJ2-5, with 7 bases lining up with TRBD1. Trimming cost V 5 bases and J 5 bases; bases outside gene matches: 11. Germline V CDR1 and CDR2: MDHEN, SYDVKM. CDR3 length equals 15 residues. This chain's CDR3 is CASSRRTGRDETQYF. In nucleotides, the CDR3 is TGTGCCAGCAGTCGTAGGACAGGACGGGACGAGACCCAGTACTTC. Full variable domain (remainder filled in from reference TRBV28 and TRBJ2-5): DVKVTQSSRYLVKRTGEKVFLECVQDMDHENMFWYRQDPGLGLRLIYFSYDVKMKEKGDIPEGYSVSREKKERFSLILESASTNQTSMYLCASSRRTGRDETQYFGPGTRLLVL.

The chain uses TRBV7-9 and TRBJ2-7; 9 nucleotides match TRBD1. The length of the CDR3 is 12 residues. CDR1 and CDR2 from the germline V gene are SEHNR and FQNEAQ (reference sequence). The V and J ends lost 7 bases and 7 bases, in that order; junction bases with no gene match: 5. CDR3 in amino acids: CASMGQGHEQYF. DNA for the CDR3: TGTGCCAGCATGGGACAGGGACATGAGCAGTACTTC.

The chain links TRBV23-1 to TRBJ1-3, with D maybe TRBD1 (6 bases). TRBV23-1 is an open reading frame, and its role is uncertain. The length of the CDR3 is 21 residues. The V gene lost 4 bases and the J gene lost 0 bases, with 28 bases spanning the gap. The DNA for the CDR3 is TGCGCCAGCAGTCCCTGTGCGGTCCAGGGGCCCTCCTTTTGCTCTGGAAACACCATATATTTT. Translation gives CASSPCAVQGPSFCSGNTIYF.

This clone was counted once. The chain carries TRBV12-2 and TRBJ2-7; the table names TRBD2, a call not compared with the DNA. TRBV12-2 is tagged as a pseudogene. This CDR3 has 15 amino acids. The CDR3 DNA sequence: TGTGCAAGTCGACTTAGCGGGGCAAGCTCCTACGAGCAGTACTTC. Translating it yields CASRLSGASSYEQYF.

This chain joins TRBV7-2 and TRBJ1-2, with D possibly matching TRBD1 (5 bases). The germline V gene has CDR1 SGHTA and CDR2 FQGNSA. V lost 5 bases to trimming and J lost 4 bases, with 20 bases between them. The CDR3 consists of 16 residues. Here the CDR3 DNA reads TGTGCCAGCAGCCGGGGGTCCTCCTCCGCCCTCTATGGCTACACCTTC. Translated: CASSRGSSSALYGYTF.

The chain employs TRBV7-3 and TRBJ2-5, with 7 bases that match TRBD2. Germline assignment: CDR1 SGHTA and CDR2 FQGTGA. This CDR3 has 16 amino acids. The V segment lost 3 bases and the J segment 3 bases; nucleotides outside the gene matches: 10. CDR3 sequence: CASSLRGTPVKETQYF. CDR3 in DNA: TGTGCCAGCAGCTTGCGGGGGACTCCTGTTAAAGAGACCCAGTACTTC.

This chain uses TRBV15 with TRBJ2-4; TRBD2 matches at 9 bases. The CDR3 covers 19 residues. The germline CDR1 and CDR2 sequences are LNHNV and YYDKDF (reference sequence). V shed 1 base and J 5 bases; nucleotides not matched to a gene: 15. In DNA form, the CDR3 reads TGTGCCACCAGCAGAGGATGGTGGGGCCTAGCGGGAACGCAAAACATTCAGTACTTC. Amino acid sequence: CATSRGWWGLAGTQNIQYF.

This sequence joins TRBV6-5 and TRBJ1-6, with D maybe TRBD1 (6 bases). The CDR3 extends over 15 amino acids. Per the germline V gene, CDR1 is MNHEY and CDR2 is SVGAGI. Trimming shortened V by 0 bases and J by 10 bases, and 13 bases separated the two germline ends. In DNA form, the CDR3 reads TGTGCCAGCAGTTACTCCTGGGAGGGGGGCTCACCCCTCCACTTT. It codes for CASSYSWEGGSPLHF.

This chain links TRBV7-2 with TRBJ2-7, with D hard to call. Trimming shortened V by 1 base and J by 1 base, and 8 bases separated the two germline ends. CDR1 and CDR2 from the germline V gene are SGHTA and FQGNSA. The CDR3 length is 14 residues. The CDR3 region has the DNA TGTGCCAGCAGCTTAGGTCTAGAGTCCTACGAGCAGTACTTC. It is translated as CASSLGLESYEQYF.

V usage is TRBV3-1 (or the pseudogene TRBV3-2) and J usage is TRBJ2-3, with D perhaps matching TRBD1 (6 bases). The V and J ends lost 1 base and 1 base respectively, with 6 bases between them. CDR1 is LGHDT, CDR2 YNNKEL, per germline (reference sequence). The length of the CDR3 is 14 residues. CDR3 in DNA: TGTGCCAGCAGCCAAGCAGGGGGCACAGATACGCAGTATTTT. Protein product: CASSQAGGTDTQYF.

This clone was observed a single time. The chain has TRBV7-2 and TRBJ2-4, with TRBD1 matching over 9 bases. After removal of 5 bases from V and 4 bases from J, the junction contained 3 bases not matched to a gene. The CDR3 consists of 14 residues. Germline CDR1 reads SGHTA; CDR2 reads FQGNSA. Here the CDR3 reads CASSIGQGKNIQYF. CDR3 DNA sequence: TGTGCCAGCAGCATTGGACAGGGGAAAAACATTCAGTACTTC.

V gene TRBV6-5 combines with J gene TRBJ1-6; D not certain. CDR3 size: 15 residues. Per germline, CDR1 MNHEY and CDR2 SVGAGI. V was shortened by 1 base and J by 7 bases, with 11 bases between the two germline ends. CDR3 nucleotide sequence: TGTGCCAGCAGTTACTTGCGGGCTGCGAATTCACCCCTCCACTTT. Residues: CASSYLRAANSPLHF.

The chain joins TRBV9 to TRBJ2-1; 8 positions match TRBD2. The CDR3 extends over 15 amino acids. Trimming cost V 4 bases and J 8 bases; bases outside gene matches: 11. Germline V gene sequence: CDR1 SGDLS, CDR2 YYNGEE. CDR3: CASSIGVAGGDEQFF. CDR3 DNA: TGTGCCAGCAGCATAGGGGTTGCGGGGGGCGATGAGCAGTTCTTC.

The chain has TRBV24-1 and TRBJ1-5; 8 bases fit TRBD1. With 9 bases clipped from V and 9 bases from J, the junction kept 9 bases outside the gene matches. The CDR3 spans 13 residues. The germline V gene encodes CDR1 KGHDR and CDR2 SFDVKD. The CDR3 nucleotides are TGTGCCACCGCTCAAACAGGGGGTGGGCCCCAGCATTTT. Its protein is CATAQTGGGPQHF.

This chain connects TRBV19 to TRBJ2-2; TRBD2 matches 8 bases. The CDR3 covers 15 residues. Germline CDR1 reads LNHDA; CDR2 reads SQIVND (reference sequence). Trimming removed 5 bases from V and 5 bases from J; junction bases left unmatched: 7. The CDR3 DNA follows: TGTGCCAGTAGTCCCGCGGGAGGACGTACCGGGGAGCTGTTTTTT. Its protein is CASSPAGGRTGELFF.

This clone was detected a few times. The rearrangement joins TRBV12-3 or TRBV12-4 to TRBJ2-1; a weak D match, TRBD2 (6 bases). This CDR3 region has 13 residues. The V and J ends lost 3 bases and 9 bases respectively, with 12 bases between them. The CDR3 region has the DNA TGTGCCAGCAGTTTCTCCGGGAGTCTTGAGCAGTTCTTC. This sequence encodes CASSFSGSLEQFF.

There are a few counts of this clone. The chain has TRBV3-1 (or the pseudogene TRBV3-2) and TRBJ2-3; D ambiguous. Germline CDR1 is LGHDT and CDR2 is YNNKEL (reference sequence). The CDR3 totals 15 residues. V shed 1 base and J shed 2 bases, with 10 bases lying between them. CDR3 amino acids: CASSQGWASTDTQYF. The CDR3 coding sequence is TGTGCCAGCAGCCAAGGATGGGCTTCCACAGATACGCAGTATTTT.

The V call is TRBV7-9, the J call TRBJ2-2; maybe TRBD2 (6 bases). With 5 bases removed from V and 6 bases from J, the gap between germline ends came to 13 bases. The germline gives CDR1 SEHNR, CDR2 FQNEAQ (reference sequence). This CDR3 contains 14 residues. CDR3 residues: CASSLRESAGELFF. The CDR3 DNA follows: TGTGCCAGCAGCCTTCGGGAGAGCGCCGGGGAGCTGTTTTTT.

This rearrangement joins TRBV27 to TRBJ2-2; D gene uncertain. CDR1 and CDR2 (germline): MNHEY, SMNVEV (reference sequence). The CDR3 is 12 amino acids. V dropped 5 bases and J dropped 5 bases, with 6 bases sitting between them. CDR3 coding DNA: TGTGCCAGCAGTCCTAGTACCGGGGAGCTGTTTTTT. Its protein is CASSPSTGELFF.

CDR3 sequence reads: CASSQTGASRELFF. CDR3 nucleotides: TGTGCCAGCAGCCAGACAGGGGCTTCTCGGGAGCTGTTTTTT. The rearrangement joins TRBV5-4 to TRBJ2-2; 8 bases are shared with TRBD1. V gave up 4 bases and J gave up 9 bases; unmatched junction bases: 8. The CDR3 is 14 amino acids. CDR1 is SGHNT and CDR2 is YYREEE in the germline V gene (reference sequence).

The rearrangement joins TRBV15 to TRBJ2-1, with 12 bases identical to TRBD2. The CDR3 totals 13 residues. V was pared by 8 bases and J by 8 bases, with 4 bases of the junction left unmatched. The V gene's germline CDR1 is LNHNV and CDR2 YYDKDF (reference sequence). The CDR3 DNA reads TGTGCCACCCTCCTAGCGGGAGGGTATGAGCAGTTCTTC. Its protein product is CATLLAGGYEQFF.

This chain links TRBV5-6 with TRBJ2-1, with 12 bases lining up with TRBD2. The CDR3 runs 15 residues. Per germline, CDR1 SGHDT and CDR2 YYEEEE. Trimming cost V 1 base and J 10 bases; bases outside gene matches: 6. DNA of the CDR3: TGTGCCAGCAGCTTGCCTAGCGGGAGGGCCGGCGAGCAGTTCTTC. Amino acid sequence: CASSLPSGRAGEQFF.

CDR3 DNA sequence: TGTGCCAGCAGCCAAATTGTTAGCGGGATAATCAACGAGCAGTACTTC. As protein: CASSQIVSGIINEQYF. The chain carries TRBV4-2 and TRBJ2-7; TRBD2 matches 8 bases. Germline lookup yields CDR1 LGHNA and CDR2 YNFKEQ. V shed 2 bases and J 5 bases; nucleotides not matched to a gene: 11. CDR3 length: 16 residues.

CDR3 amino acids: CASSESSRGSYTF. The CDR3 DNA is TGTGCCAGCAGTGAATCTTCCCGGGGAAGCTACACCTTC. The chain recombines TRBV25-1 with TRBJ1-2; no clear D. The CDR3 has 13 amino acids. Between the trimmed V and J ends, which lost 1 base and 9 bases, there was a span of 12 bases. Germline V gene lookup returns CDR1 MGHDK and CDR2 SYGVNS.

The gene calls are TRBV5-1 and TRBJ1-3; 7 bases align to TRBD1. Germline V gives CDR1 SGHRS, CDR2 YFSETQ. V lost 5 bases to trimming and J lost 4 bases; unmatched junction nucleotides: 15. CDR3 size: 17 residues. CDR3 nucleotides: TGCGCCAGCAGTGAAGGGGTAGGGGGCCAAGGAGGAAACACCATATATTTT. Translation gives CASSEGVGGQGGNTIYF.

CDR3 nucleotides: TGTGCCAGTACCCGGACAGGGGCCTACGAGCAGTACTTC. It codes for CASTRTGAYEQYF. The chain combines TRBV6-5 with TRBJ2-7; 9 positions match TRBD1. Germline V CDR1 and CDR2: MNHEY, SVGAGI. V trimming: 9 bases; J trimming: 2 bases; junction bases outside the gene matches: 5. This CDR3 spans 13 amino acids.